This T cell receptor (beta chain) stems from a study of cytomegalovirus exposure and HLA in healthy donors. This clone was found a few times. CDR1 LGHNA and CDR2 YSLEER come from the germline V gene. V was clipped by 2 bases and J by 6 bases, with 14 bases between them. The CDR3 has 15 amino acids. Vbeta (60) and Jbeta (13) primers were used in the PCR. The assay was immunoSEQ multiplex PCR, and TCRdb's table has in-frame clones only and misses some. The data hold 140,000 or so clones, with around 10% observed a single time. The chain combines TRBV4-3 with TRBJ1-5; the D gene is possibly TRBD1 (5 bases). This clonotype was obtained from a male donor in good health and CMV-seronegative. Sequencing was performed on PBMCs. The CDR3 region is CASSQLLQGGQPQHF. The CDR3 DNA reads as TGCGCCAGCAGCCAACTGCTGCAGGGCGGTCAGCCCCAGCATTTT.